Listed below are T cell receptor beta chains from one sample, sequenced in a study of T cell repertoires in cytomegalovirus infection. TCRdb passed the reads through MiXCR, listing each CDR3 protein once. The sample yields approximately 500,000 distinct CDR3 sequences, 16% seen once. Sequences were obtained from CD8+ T cells from PBMCs. The receptor source for this set is a human donor in good health (CMV status not recorded). Some clones in this sample may be carry-over from other donors' samples. The CDR3 runs from the conserved cysteine through the conserved F or W. A D gene is named only where the DNA matches it firmly. The listing skips clone size in some rows; elsewhere it reads once, few, many or a size class.

cdr3_nt | cdr3_aa | cdr3_length | v_call | clone_size | j_call | d_call
TGTGCCAGCAGGGAGAGCGGCGACGGAGAGCAGTTCTTC | CASRESGDGEQFF | 13 | TRBV7-3 | . | TRBJ2-1 | .
TGTGCCATCGAGGGGGGACAGGGGGATGAGCAGTACTTC | CAIEGGQGDEQYF | 13 | TRBV10-3 | few | TRBJ2-7 | TRBD1
TGTGTCAGCAGCTTAGGGACAGTAGTTCTCTACGAGCAGTACTTC | CVSSLGTVVLYEQYF | 15 | TRBV7-6 | once | TRBJ2-7 | TRBD1
TGTGCCACCACAGATACGCAGTATTTT | CATTDTQYF | 9 | TRBV7-9 | many | TRBJ2-3 | .
TGCGCCAGCAGCTTGTCATTCGGGGGAACCTACGAGCAGTACTTC | CASSLSFGGTYEQYF | 15 | TRBV5-1 | few | TRBJ2-7 | .
TGCGCCAGCAGCCCCGGAGGTTGGGAGCAAGAGACCCAGTACTTC | CASSPGGWEQETQYF | 15 | TRBV5-1 | few | TRBJ2-5 | .
TGCAGCGTCAGACAGGGGGTATATGGCTACACCTTC | CSVRQGVYGYTF | 12 | TRBV29-1 | . | TRBJ1-2 | TRBD1
TGTGCCAGTAGTATCCCAGTTAATCAGCCCCAGCATTTT | CASSIPVNQPQHF | 13 | TRBV19 | few | TRBJ1-5 | .
TGTGCCAGCAGCCCATTTGGGGGGGCGGTTTATGAGCAGTACTTC | CASSPFGGAVYEQYF | 15 | TRBV7-6 | many | TRBJ2-7 | .
TGTGCCAGCAGTTTGGGAGTGGTCACCGGGGAGCTGTTTTTT | CASSLGVVTGELFF | 14 | TRBV27 | . | TRBJ2-2 | .
TGTGCCAGCAGTTACTCTCGCGGGAACGAGCAGTACTTC | CASSYSRGNEQYF | 13 | TRBV6-6 | many | TRBJ2-7 | .
TGTGCCAGCAGTTTATCCAGGACTAGTCGGGAGCAGTTCTTC | CASSLSRTSREQFF | 14 | TRBV27 | . | TRBJ2-1 | TRBD2
TGTGCCAGCAGCCCCCTTAGCACAGATACGCAGTATTTT | CASSPLSTDTQYF | 13 | TRBV7-6 | many | TRBJ2-3 | .
TGTGCCAGCAGTCAAGCCGGGACTACCTATACGCAGTATTTT | CASSQAGTTYTQYF | 14 | TRBV6-1 | . | TRBJ2-3 | TRBD2
TGTGCCAGCAGTTTGCTCGAGGCAGGGGACTTGAGCAATCAGCCCCAGCATTTT | CASSLLEAGDLSNQPQHF | 18 | TRBV28 | many | TRBJ1-5 | .
TGTGCCAGCAGCCTGAAGGGGGTAGGGACTGAAGCTTTCTTT | CASSLKGVGTEAFF | 14 | TRBV12-3/TRBV12-4 | many | TRBJ1-1 | .
TGTGCCAGCAGCCAAGTATCGGCGGGAGCTGGAGATGAGCAGTTCTTC | CASSQVSAGAGDEQFF | 16 | TRBV4-2 | few | TRBJ2-1 | TRBD2
TGTGCCAGCCTAAAACAGGGGCCTTACACTGAAGCTTTCTTT | CASLKQGPYTEAFF | 14 | TRBV7-9 | . | TRBJ1-1 | TRBD1
TGCGCCAGCAGCGCGGACAGTTTTGTTACAGATACGCAGTATTTT | CASSADSFVTDTQYF | 15 | TRBV5-1 | once | TRBJ2-3 | .
TGCGCCAGCAGCCCTAATGATGGGGCCAACGTCCTGACTTTC | CASSPNDGANVLTF | 14 | TRBV4-1 | . | TRBJ2-6 | .
TGTGCCAGCAGTGGAGGACAGGGAAAAAACATTCAGTACTTC | CASSGGQGKNIQYF | 14 | TRBV7-2 | many | TRBJ2-4 | TRBD1
TGTGCCAGCAGCTTAGTCAGCGGAGCTTACGAGCAGTACTTC | CASSLVSGAYEQYF | 14 | TRBV7-9 | . | TRBJ2-7 | .
TGTGCCAGCAGTTTGGGGCCCCCAGAAGAGAATAATTCACCCCTCCACTTT | CASSLGPPEENNSPLHF | 17 | TRBV27 | . | TRBJ1-6 | .
TGTGCCAGCAGTTCCCTACAGGGGAAGGATCAGCCCCAGCATTTT | CASSSLQGKDQPQHF | 15 | TRBV27 | many | TRBJ1-5 | TRBD1
TGTGCCAGCAGCTTAGAAATAGTCCCCCTTGGCAAAGGCTACGAGCAGTACTTC | CASSLEIVPLGKGYEQYF | 18 | TRBV11-2 | . | TRBJ2-7 | .
TGTGCCAGCAGCTCAGGACTAGCGGGATTCTCCTACGAGCAGTACTTC | CASSSGLAGFSYEQYF | 16 | TRBV5-6 | many | TRBJ2-7 | TRBD2
TGTGCCAGCAGTTTAGGGGTTGAGGGCAATCAGCCCCAGCATTTT | CASSLGVEGNQPQHF | 15 | TRBV28 | . | TRBJ1-5 | .
TGTGCCAGCAGCTTTCGGAGTGACTCCTACGAGCAGTACTTC | CASSFRSDSYEQYF | 14 | TRBV7-9 | many | TRBJ2-7 | .
TGTGCCAGCAGCATGACGCGGGGGGGCGGTTTCGATGAGCAGTTCTTC | CASSMTRGGGFDEQFF | 16 | TRBV11-2 | many | TRBJ2-1 | TRBD2
TGTGCCAGCAGCCAACAGGGGGATCAGCCCCAGCATTTT | CASSQQGDQPQHF | 13 | TRBV4-2 | many | TRBJ1-5 | TRBD1
TGCGCCAGCAGGGAGACGGAGAGCTATGGCTACACCTTC | CASRETESYGYTF | 13 | TRBV5-1 | few | TRBJ1-2 | .
TGTGCCAGCAGCCCTCGAGCCGGGACTAGCGGGAGGGCCGACACCGGGGAGCTGTTTTTT | CASSPRAGTSGRADTGELFF | 20 | TRBV11-3 | few | TRBJ2-2 | TRBD2
TGCGCCAGCAGCTTACTCCCTTCCACAGATACGCAGTATTTT | CASSLLPSTDTQYF | 14 | TRBV5-1 | many | TRBJ2-3 | .
TGTGCCAGCAGTTTTGAGGGGGAGGGGAGGAATGAGCAGTTCTTC | CASSFEGEGRNEQFF | 15 | TRBV12-3/TRBV12-4 | many | TRBJ2-1 | .
TGTGCCACCAGTGACGATTTAGGTGGGGACTACAATGAGCAGTTCTTC | CATSDDLGGDYNEQFF | 16 | TRBV24-1 | many | TRBJ2-1 | .
TGTGCCAGCAGCTTTGCCTCCAGGGGGCCGGGGTATGGCTACACCTTC | CASSFASRGPGYGYTF | 16 | TRBV7-9 | many | TRBJ1-2 | TRBD1
TGTGCCAGCAGGCGGGAGAGCTTCCTAAACTATGGCTACACCTTC | CASRRESFLNYGYTF | 15 | TRBV28 | few | TRBJ1-2 | .
TGTGCCAGCAGCTTTAATCACGGATTAGGAAATGAGCAGTTCTTC | CASSFNHGLGNEQFF | 15 | TRBV5-6 | few | TRBJ2-1 | .
TGTGCCAGCAGCCGGGGACAGGTGGTAGGTGAGCAGTTCTTC | CASSRGQVVGEQFF | 14 | TRBV14 | . | TRBJ2-1 | TRBD1
TGTGCCAGCAGTTTAGAACACGGAGAAGAGACCCAGTACTTC | CASSLEHGEETQYF | 14 | TRBV12-3/TRBV12-4 | many | TRBJ2-5 | .
TGTGCCAGCAGTTTATGGGATAACACTGAAGCTTTCTTT | CASSLWDNTEAFF | 13 | TRBV27 | . | TRBJ1-1 | .
TGTGCCAGCAGCTTATGGTTCCCGACAGGGCGGTTCACTGAAGCTTTCTTT | CASSLWFPTGRFTEAFF | 17 | TRBV11-2 | many | TRBJ1-1 | TRBD1
TGTGCCAGCAGGACAGCGTCTGGAAACACCATATATTTT | CASRTASGNTIYF | 13 | TRBV6-1 | many | TRBJ1-3 | .
TGTGCCAGCAGCTCTCTGAGACTAGCGGCTAGCACAGATACGCAGTATTTT | CASSSLRLAASTDTQYF | 17 | TRBV7-9 | many | TRBJ2-3 | TRBD2
TGTGCCAGCAGCTTAGCGCAGGGCCCCAAGAGAACCCAGTACTTC | CASSLAQGPKRTQYF | 15 | TRBV7-9 | many | TRBJ2-5 | .
TGTGCCAGCAGCCCCCCTTCTAGAGGTTCACCCCTCCACTTT | CASSPPSRGSPLHF | 14 | TRBV7-6 | many | TRBJ1-6 | .
TGTGCCAGCAGCTTACTAGGCGGGAAGCAAGAGACCCAGTACTTC | CASSLLGGKQETQYF | 15 | TRBV7-9 | many | TRBJ2-5 | .
TGTGCCAGCAGACCCTCGACAGGGGAGGTGTTTACTGAAGCTTTCTTT | CASRPSTGEVFTEAFF | 16 | TRBV6-5 | few | TRBJ1-1 | TRBD1
TGTGCCAGCAGGCCAAGGGGGGGGGAAAATCAGCCCCAGCATTTT | CASRPRGGENQPQHF | 15 | TRBV6-1 | few | TRBJ1-5 | .
TGTGCCAGCAGCCGCCAGGGGGCTTTTAATTGGTTCTTC | CASSRQGAFNWFF | 13 | TRBV7-9 | . | TRBJ2-1 | TRBD1
TGTGCCAGCAGCCCGGGACAGAGGAAACGGAATCAGCCCCAGCATTTT | CASSPGQRKRNQPQHF | 16 | TRBV6-5 | . | TRBJ1-5 | TRBD1
TGTGCCAGCAGCTTAGGACCCGCGGGCTACGAGCAGTACTTC | CASSLGPAGYEQYF | 14 | TRBV7-9 | many | TRBJ2-7 | .
TGTGCCAGCAGCTTAGCCTCATGGACGGAGACTGGCTATGGCTACACCTTC | CASSLASWTETGYGYTF | 17 | TRBV7-9 | many | TRBJ1-2 | .
TGTGCCAGCAGTCTTTGGGACGGGGGCGCATCAGAGACCCAGTACTTC | CASSLWDGGASETQYF | 16 | TRBV28 | . | TRBJ2-5 | .
TGTGCCAGCAGTTATTCAAATCCTAACTATGGCTACACCTTC | CASSYSNPNYGYTF | 14 | TRBV6-6 | few | TRBJ1-2 | .